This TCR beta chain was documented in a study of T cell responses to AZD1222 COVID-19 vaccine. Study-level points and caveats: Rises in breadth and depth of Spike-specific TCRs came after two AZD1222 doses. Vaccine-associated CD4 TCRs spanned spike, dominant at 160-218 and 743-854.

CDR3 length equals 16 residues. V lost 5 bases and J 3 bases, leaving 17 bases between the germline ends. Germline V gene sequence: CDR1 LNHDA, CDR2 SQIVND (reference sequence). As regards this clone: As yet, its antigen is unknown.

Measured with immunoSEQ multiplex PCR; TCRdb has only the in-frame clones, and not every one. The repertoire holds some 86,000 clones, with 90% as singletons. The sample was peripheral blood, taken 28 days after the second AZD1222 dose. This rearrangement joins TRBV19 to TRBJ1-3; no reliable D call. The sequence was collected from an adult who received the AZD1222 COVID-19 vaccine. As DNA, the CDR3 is TGTGCCAGTAGTCCAACGGCAGGTTCCATTGGAAACACCATATATTTT. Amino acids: CASSPTAGSIGNTIYF.